Below are 5 T cell receptor beta chains sequenced from a single sample in a study of CD8 T cells in Susac syndrome. RNA was extracted with the RNeasy kit, and a quantity of roughly 0.45 to 1 ug was reverse transcribed using random hexamers. Each CDR3 protein is one row after TCRdb ran MiXCR on the immunoSEQ multiplex PCR reads. The sample includes under 85,000 distinct CDR3 sequences, 93% of them seen just once. Sequenced sample: CD8+ T cells from PBMCs. These receptors were collected from a human donor with Susac syndrome.

This sequence joins TRBV5-5 and TRBJ2-1, with 8 bases matching TRBD2. The V gene end was trimmed by 0 bases and the J gene end by 6 bases; junction bases not matched to a gene: 14. This CDR3 is 18 amino acids long. Germline loops: CDR1 SGHKS, CDR2 YYEKEE (reference sequence). The chain's CDR3 is CASSLGFLSGDLLNEQFF. CDR3 in DNA: TGTGCCAGCAGCTTGGGGTTTCTTAGCGGGGACCTACTCAATGAGCAGTTCTTC. The whole variable domain, remainder taken from reference TRBV5-5 and TRBJ2-1, is DAGVTQSPTHLIKTRGQQVTLRCSPISGHKSVSWYQQVLGQGPQFIFQYYEKEERGRGNFPDRFSARQFPNYSSELNVNALLLGDSALYLCASSLGFLSGDLLNEQFFGPGTRLTVL.

J is TRBJ2-7 and V is TRBV7-9; possibly TRBD2 for D (5 bases). The V gene lost 5 bases and the J gene lost 7 bases, with 9 bases spanning the gap. The germline V gene encodes CDR1 SEHNR and CDR2 FQNEAQ (reference sequence). This CDR3 contains 11 residues. The CDR3 bases are TGTGCCAGCAGCGGCGGAGGAGAGCAGTACTTC. This codes for CASSGGGEQYF.

The rearrangement links TRBV25-1 to TRBJ1-5; possible D gene TRBD1, 5 bases. Germline CDR1 is MGHDK and CDR2 is SYGVNS. Trimming shortened V by 1 base and J by 6 bases, and 10 bases separated the two germline ends. The CDR3 contains 14 residues. The CDR3 spells CASSEFGGTQPQHF. Written as DNA, the CDR3 is TGTGCCAGCAGTGAATTCGGGGGGACTCAGCCCCAGCATTTT.

The chain is built from TRBV13 and TRBJ1-4; D is unclear. The ends were cut back, 0 bases at V and 1 base at J, with 6 bases in the middle. Per germline, CDR1 PRHDT and CDR2 FYEKMQ (reference sequence). CDR3 size: 15 residues. The CDR3 DNA sequence: TGTGCCAGCAGCTTAGGACTGGGAACTAATGAAAAACTGTTTTTT. Translation: CASSLGLGTNEKLFF.

The chain links TRBV29-1 to TRBJ2-2; 7 nucleotides align to TRBD2. The CDR3 extends over 17 amino acids. The germline V gene has CDR1 SQVTM and CDR2 ANQGSEA. V dropped 0 bases and J dropped 0; count of bases not matched to a gene: 7. The CDR3 here is CSVEDGLADANTGELFF. The CDR3 region has the DNA TGCAGCGTTGAAGATGGGCTAGCGGACGCGAACACCGGGGAGCTGTTTTTT.